This TCR beta chain was sequenced during a study of CD8+ T cells in alopecia areata. CDR1 and CDR2 from the germline V gene are LGHNA and YSLEER. Germline trimming cut 1 base from V and 5 bases from J; bases unmatched to any gene: 2. This CDR3 is built from 15 residues. Extracted RNA was reverse transcribed into cDNA, the sequencing template. Profiling relied on immunoSEQ multiplex PCR, and the TCRdb table lists in-frame clones only, not all of them. The sample carries fewer than 40,000 clones, less than 65% recorded once. Source material: NKG2D-high CD8+ T cells sorted from blood. The source of this sequence is a human donor with alopecia areata. The chain combines TRBV4-3 with TRBJ1-4, with 9 bases aligning to TRBD1. The CDR3 reads CASSQGGTGNEKLFF. CDR3 DNA: TGCGCCAGCAGCCAAGGCGGGACAGGGAATGAAAAACTGTTTTTT.